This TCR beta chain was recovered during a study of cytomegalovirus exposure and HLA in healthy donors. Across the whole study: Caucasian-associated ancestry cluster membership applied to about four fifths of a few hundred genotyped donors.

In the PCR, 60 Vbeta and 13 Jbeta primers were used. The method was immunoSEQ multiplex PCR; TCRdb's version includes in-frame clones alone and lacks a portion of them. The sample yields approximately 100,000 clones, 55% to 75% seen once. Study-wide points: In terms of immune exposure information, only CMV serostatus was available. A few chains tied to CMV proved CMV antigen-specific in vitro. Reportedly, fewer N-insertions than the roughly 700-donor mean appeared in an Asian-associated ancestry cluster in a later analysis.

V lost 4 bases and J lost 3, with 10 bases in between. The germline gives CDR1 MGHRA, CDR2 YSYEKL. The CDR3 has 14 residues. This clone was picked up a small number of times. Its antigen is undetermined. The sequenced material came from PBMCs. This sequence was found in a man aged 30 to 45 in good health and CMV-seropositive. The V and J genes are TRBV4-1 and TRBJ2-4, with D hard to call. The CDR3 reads CASSPDTVKNIQYF. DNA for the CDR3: TGCGCCAGCAGCCCTGACACCGTCAAAAACATTCAGTACTTC.